These 30 T cell receptor beta chains came from one sample sequenced in a study of cytomegalovirus exposure and HLA in healthy donors. Primers for the PCR totalled 60 Vbeta and 13 Jbeta. TCRdb keeps only in-frame clones here, not all; method: immunoSEQ multiplex PCR. The table records approximately 100,000 clones, roughly four fifths of them present only once. Source material: PBMCs. Every receptor here comes from a male donor in good health and CMV-seropositive.

Points on this clone: One junction end does not reproduce the germline sequence, and a read error may be involved. V is TRBV7-7 and J is TRBJ1-1; tentative D call: TRBD1 (6 bases). This CDR3 contains 15 residues. Germline CDR1 SSHAT, CDR2 FNYEAQ (reference sequence). The CDR3 protein is CASSLAGRGNTEAFF. Written as DNA, the CDR3 is TGTGCTAGCAGCTTAGCGGGCAGGGGGAACACTGAAGCTTTCTTT.

This clone was observed a handful of times. The chain joins TRBV4-1 to TRBJ2-2; 8 bases line up with TRBD2. Germline CDR1 and CDR2: MGHRA and YSYEKL. The CDR3 runs 15 residues. V lost 5 bases, J lost 5 bases, and 7 bases stayed unmatched. In DNA, the CDR3 is TGCGCCAGCAGCTTCGGACTAGCAGAAACCGGGGAGCTGTTTTTT. This encodes CASSFGLAETGELFF.

The rearrangement uses TRBV5-1 and TRBJ1-1; TRBD1 matches at 12 bases. J was trimmed by 5 bases and V by 0 bases; bases with no gene match: 8. The germline CDR1 and CDR2 sequences are SGHRS and YFSETQ. The CDR3 loop spans 17 amino acids. The CDR3, as DNA: TGCGCCAGCAGCTTGGCGGGACAGGGGGCATTGAGGACTGAAGCTTTCTTT. Its protein product is CASSLAGQGALRTEAFF.

This clone was recorded once. This chain connects TRBV2 to TRBJ1-5; TRBD1 matches 12 bases. Germline V gene data show CDR1 as SNHLY and CDR2 as FYNNEI. V lost 5 bases, J lost 6 bases, and 5 bases stayed unmatched. There are 15 residues in the CDR3. CDR3 sequence reads: CASSSGQGAGQPQHF. The CDR3 bases are TGTGCCAGCAGTTCGGGACAGGGGGCGGGTCAGCCCCAGCATTTT.

This clone occurred a few times. V is TRBV29-1 and J is TRBJ1-1; D is undetermined. This CDR3 region has 14 residues. V was shortened by 3 bases and J by 4 bases, with 15 bases between the two germline ends. Per germline, CDR1 SQVTM and CDR2 ANQGSEA. CDR3 DNA sequence: TGCAGCGTTGATAAATCCGGTGGAGGCACTGAAGCTTTCTTT. Protein product: CSVDKSGGGTEAFF.

V usage is TRBV28 and J usage is TRBJ2-1, with TRBD2 as a possible D gene (6 bases). The CDR3 loop spans 15 amino acids. CDR1 and CDR2 (germline): MDHEN, SYDVKM. V lost 6 bases to trimming and J lost 3 bases, with 15 bases between them. The CDR3 loop is CASSYRRGGYNEQFF. The CDR3 coding sequence is TGTGCCAGCAGCTACCGGAGGGGAGGCTACAATGAGCAGTTCTTC.

This clone was counted ten times or more. This chain uses TRBV29-1 with TRBJ2-5; tentative D call: TRBD1 (5 bases). Germline CDR1 SQVTM, CDR2 ANQGSEA. The CDR3 loop spans 13 amino acids. Trimming took 4 bases from V and 1 from J, leaving 10 bases between them. The CDR3 loop reads CSVARQLQETQYF. The CDR3 nucleotides read TGCAGCGTTGCAAGACAGCTCCAAGAGACCCAGTACTTC. Full variable domain (outside the CDR3, taken from reference TRBV29-1 and TRBJ2-5): SAVISQKPSRDICQRGTSLTIQCQVDSQVTMMFWYRQQPGQSLTLIATANQGSEATYESGFVIDKFPISRPNLTFSTLTVSNMSPEDSSIYLCSVARQLQETQYFGPGTRLLVL.

The count of this clone is one. This sample includes further DNA sequences coding for the same CDR3. The rearrangement uses TRBV5-6 and TRBJ2-7; 9 bases fit TRBD1. CDR1 and CDR2 (germline): SGHDT, YYEEEE. J gave up 0 bases and V 4 bases, and 2 bases lay outside the gene matches. The CDR3 has 14 amino acids. The CDR3: CASSLGQGSYEQYF. The CDR3, as DNA: TGTGCCAGCAGCCTGGGACAGGGCTCCTACGAGCAGTACTTC.

The chain employs TRBV6-5 and TRBJ2-7; weak D call: TRBD1 (5 bases). Trimming stripped 6 bases from V and 1 base from J, with 10 bases between. Germline CDR1 is MNHEY and CDR2 is SVGAGI. The CDR3 is 13 amino acids. The CDR3 DNA is TGTGCCAGCAGGCCTCAGGGATCCTACGAGCAGTACTTC. This encodes CASRPQGSYEQYF.

The chain recombines TRBV2 with TRBJ2-5; D perhaps matches TRBD1 (6 bases). The V end lost 7 bases, the J end lost 1 base, and 7 bases lay between the germline ends. There are 12 residues in the CDR3. From germline, CDR1 is SNHLY and CDR2 FYNNEI. The CDR3 nucleotides are TGTGCCAGCAAGGACAGCCAAGAGACCCAGTACTTC. It specifies CASKDSQETQYF.

This clone was picked up one time. The chain carries TRBV18 and TRBJ2-6; D not certain. In germline, CDR1 is KGHSH, CDR2 LQKENI. The V end was cut by 6 bases, the J end by 0 bases, with 12 bases between. This CDR3 is built from 16 residues. In nucleotides, the CDR3 is TGTGCCAGCTCCGACGGGTATACCTCTGGGGCCAACGTCCTGACTTTC. Translation gives CASSDGYTSGANVLTF. Based on the CDR3 plus reference TRBV18 and TRBJ2-6, the full variable domain is NAGVMQNPRHLVRRRGQEARLRCSPMKGHSHVYWYRQLPEEGLKFMVYLQKENIIDESGMPKERFSAEFPKEGPSILRIQQVVRGDSAAYFCASSDGYTSGANVLTFGAGSRLTVL.

V usage is TRBV11-2 and J usage is TRBJ1-5; D may be TRBD1 (5 bases). The CDR3 runs to 15 residues. V shed 2 bases and J shed 7 bases, with 15 bases lying between them. Germline V gene sequence: CDR1 SGHAT, CDR2 FQNNGV. As DNA, the CDR3 is TGTGCCAGCAGCTTACGGAGGGGCGCGGGACAGCCCCAGCATTTT. Translating gives CASSLRRGAGQPQHF.

The chain recombines TRBV5-1 with TRBJ2-3, with D possibly being TRBD2 (5 bases). V lost 0 bases and J 4 bases, leaving 15 bases between the germline ends. The CDR3 consists of 16 residues. Germline CDR1 reads SGHRS; CDR2 reads YFSETQ. The CDR3 protein is CASSLEGAVRADTQYF. As DNA, the CDR3 is TGCGCCAGCAGCTTGGAGGGAGCGGTTAGAGCAGATACGCAGTATTTT.

V and J are TRBV27 and TRBJ1-1, with D tentatively TRBD1 (6 bases). Germline V gene data show CDR1 as MNHEY and CDR2 as SMNVEV (reference sequence). V lost 6 bases, J lost 0 bases, and 14 bases lay in between. The CDR3 consists of 15 residues. In DNA, the CDR3 is TGTGCCAGCAGCCCTACTGGACAGTTGAACACTGAAGCTTTCTTT. As protein: CASSPTGQLNTEAFF.

The chain is built from TRBV4-2 and TRBJ1-2; 9 bases agree with TRBD1. The V segment lost 0 bases and the J segment 5 bases; nucleotides outside the gene matches: 4. The germline gives CDR1 LGHNA, CDR2 YNFKEQ. This CDR3 region has 15 residues. The CDR3: CASSQDPGTGYGYTF. CDR3 in DNA: TGTGCCAGCAGCCAAGATCCCGGGACAGGGTATGGCTACACCTTC.

The J gene is TRBJ2-7, the V gene TRBV13, with 9 bases identical to TRBD1. After removal of 5 bases from V and 4 bases from J, the junction contained 3 bases not matched to a gene. The CDR3 extends over 13 amino acids. Germline-derived CDR1 and CDR2 are PRHDT and FYEKMQ (reference sequence). CDR3 sequence reads: CASSLQGAYEQYF. The CDR3 coding sequence is TGTGCCAGCAGCCTACAGGGGGCGTACGAGCAGTACTTC. The entire variable domain, with the rest obtained from reference TRBV13 and TRBJ2-7, is as follows: AAGVIQSPRHLIKEKRETATLKCYPIPRHDTVYWYQQGPGQDPQFLISFYEKMQSDKGSIPDRFSAQQFSDYHSELNMSSLELGDSALYFCASSLQGAYEQYFGPGTRLTVT.

This clone was seen just once. The rearrangement joins TRBV28 to TRBJ1-5; D not resolved. The length of the CDR3 is 12 residues. V was clipped by 11 bases and J by 0 bases, with 8 bases between them. Germline values: CDR1 MDHEN, CDR2 SYDVKM. The CDR3 nucleotides read TGTGCCGCCGCGGGTAGCAATCAGCCCCAGCATTTT. Its protein is CAAAGSNQPQHF.

This chain uses TRBV5-1 with TRBJ1-4, with 7 bases identical to TRBD1. V was clipped by 0 bases and J by 8 bases; unmatched bases: 7. In germline, CDR1 is SGHRS, CDR2 YFSETQ. The CDR3 length is 15 residues. The CDR3: CASSLEGQQGEKLFF. As DNA, the CDR3 is TGCGCCAGCAGCTTGGAGGGACAGCAGGGAGAAAAACTGTTTTTT.

The V and J genes are TRBV29-1 and TRBJ2-1, with D perhaps TRBD2 (6 bases). CDR1 is SQVTM, CDR2 ANQGSEA, per germline. The CDR3 has 18 residues. The V end was cut by 5 bases, the J end by 0 bases, with 23 bases between. The CDR3 spells CSVYLGTSYSSSYNEQFF. CDR3 in DNA: TGCAGCGTTTACCTGGGGACTTCTTACTCTAGCTCCTACAATGAGCAGTTCTTC.

This clone was seen a handful of times. Here the CDR3 DNA reads TGCAGCGTTAGCCGGGACAGGGGTGGCTACACCTTC. Amino acids: CSVSRDRGGYTF. V and J are TRBV29-1 and TRBJ1-2, with 10 positions matching TRBD1. The CDR3 totals 12 residues. The V and J ends lost 5 bases and 7 bases, in that order; junction bases with no gene match: 4. The germline V gene encodes CDR1 SQVTM and CDR2 ANQGSEA.

The V and J genes are TRBV4-3 and TRBJ2-7; tentative D call: TRBD2 (6 bases). V was clipped by 0 bases and J by 6 bases, with 15 bases between them. In germline, CDR1 is LGHNA, CDR2 YSLEER. CDR3 size: 15 residues. In DNA, the CDR3 is TGCGCCAGCAGCCAAGATACCGGGGGTCAGAGCGAGCAGTACTTC. The encoded protein is CASSQDTGGQSEQYF.

V usage is TRBV11-2 and J usage is TRBJ2-7; D remains unclear. Germline CDR1 SGHAT, CDR2 FQNNGV. The CDR3 extends over 11 amino acids. V was pared by 5 bases and J by 2 bases, with 4 bases between. The DNA of the CDR3 is TGTGCCAGCAGCCTTACCTACGAGCAGTACTTC. It translates to CASSLTYEQYF.

This clone was seen more than once but under ten times. The rearrangement links TRBV4-1 to TRBJ1-5; TRBD1 agrees at 11 bases. CDR1 and CDR2 (germline): MGHRA, YSYEKL. The V and J ends lost 3 bases and 4 bases, in that order; junction bases with no gene match: 14. The CDR3 has 19 amino acids. The CDR3 loop reads CASSHRRGTGGSGNQPQHF. In DNA form, the CDR3 reads TGCGCCAGCAGCCATAGACGCGGGACAGGGGGTTCGGGGAATCAGCCCCAGCATTTT.

The count of this clone is one. The chain combines TRBV10-3 with TRBJ1-1, with 9 bases aligning to TRBD1. There are 13 residues in the CDR3. Germline CDR1 reads ENHRY; CDR2 reads SYGVKD. Trimming removed 4 bases from V and 3 bases from J; junction bases left unmatched: 0. The CDR3: CAISGTGDTEAFF. The CDR3 DNA follows: TGTGCCATCAGTGGGACAGGGGACACTGAAGCTTTCTTT.

This clone appeared a single time. The chain joins TRBV10-3 to TRBJ2-7; D gene unclear. The CDR3 spans 13 residues. Germline V CDR1 and CDR2: ENHRY, SYGVKD. Between the trimmed V and J ends, which lost 4 bases and 1 base, there was a span of 8 bases. The CDR3 reads CAISVSLSYEQYF. CDR3 coding DNA: TGTGCCATCAGTGTATCCCTTTCCTACGAGCAGTACTTC.

This chain links TRBV5-1 with TRBJ1-3; a weak D match, TRBD1 (5 bases). Germline V CDR1 and CDR2: SGHRS, YFSETQ. The CDR3 loop spans 14 amino acids. V lost 7 bases and J 2 bases, leaving 13 bases between the germline ends. CDR3 DNA: TGCGCCAGCCGACTCGGGGGGACTGGAAACACCATATATTTT. Residues: CASRLGGTGNTIYF.

This clone was seen more than once but under ten times. J is TRBJ2-5 and V is TRBV6-1; 7 bases fit TRBD2. This CDR3 contains 14 residues. The V segment lost 7 bases and the J segment 2 bases; nucleotides outside the gene matches: 7. Germline CDR1 MNHNS, CDR2 SASEGT. The CDR3 bases are TGTGCCAGCACCGCACTGGGGGGGCAAGAGACCCAGTACTTC. Translating it yields CASTALGGQETQYF.

This chain links TRBV11-2 with TRBJ2-5; 11 bases match TRBD2. This CDR3 spans 15 amino acids. Germline V CDR1 and CDR2: SGHAT, FQNNGV. Losses at the gene ends were 4 bases for V and 1 base for J; bases not matched to a gene: 2. The CDR3 DNA sequence: TGTGCCAGCAGCTCTAGCGGGGGGTCCCAAGAGACCCAGTACTTC. Protein sequence: CASSSSGGSQETQYF.

This chain uses TRBV4-1 with TRBJ2-1, with D possibly TRBD2 on 6 matching bases. V shed 6 bases and J shed 12 bases, with 33 bases lying between them. The CDR3 runs to 18 residues. Per germline, CDR1 MGHRA and CDR2 YSYEKL. CDR3 in DNA: TGCGCCAGCAGACCTACTACTACTGGCGGGACGGTCCACCGCGTGCAGTTCTTC. Its protein is CASRPTTTGGTVHRVQFF.

The DNA for the CDR3 is TGTGCCAGCAGCTTAATTTCCAAGGGGACTGAAGCTTTCTTT. Protein product: CASSLISKGTEAFF. This chain links TRBV11-3 with TRBJ1-1; D may be TRBD1 (5 bases). Trimming shortened V by 2 bases and J by 5 bases, and 12 bases separated the two germline ends. Germline V CDR1 and CDR2: SGHNT, YENEEA. This CDR3 is 14 amino acids long.